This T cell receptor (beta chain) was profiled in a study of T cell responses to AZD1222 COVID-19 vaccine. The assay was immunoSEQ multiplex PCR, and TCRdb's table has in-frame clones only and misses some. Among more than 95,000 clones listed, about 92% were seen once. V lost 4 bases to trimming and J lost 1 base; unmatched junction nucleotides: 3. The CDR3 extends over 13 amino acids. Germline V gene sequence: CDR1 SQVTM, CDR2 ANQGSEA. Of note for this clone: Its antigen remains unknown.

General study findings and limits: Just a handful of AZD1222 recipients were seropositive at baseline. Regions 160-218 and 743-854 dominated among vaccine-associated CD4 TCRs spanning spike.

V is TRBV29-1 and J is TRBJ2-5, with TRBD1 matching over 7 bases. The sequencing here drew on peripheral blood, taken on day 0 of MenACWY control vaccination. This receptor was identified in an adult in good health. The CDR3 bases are TGCAGCGTTGTCTCAGGGGGCCAAGAGACCCAGTACTTC. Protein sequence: CSVVSGGQETQYF.